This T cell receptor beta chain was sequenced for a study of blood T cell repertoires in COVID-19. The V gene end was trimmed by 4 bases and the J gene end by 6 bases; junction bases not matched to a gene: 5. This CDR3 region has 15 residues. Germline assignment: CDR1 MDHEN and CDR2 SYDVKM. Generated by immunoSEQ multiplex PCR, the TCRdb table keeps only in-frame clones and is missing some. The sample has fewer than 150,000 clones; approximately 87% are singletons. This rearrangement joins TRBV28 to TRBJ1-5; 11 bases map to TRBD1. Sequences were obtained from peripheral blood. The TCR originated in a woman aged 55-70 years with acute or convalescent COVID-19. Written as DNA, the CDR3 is TGTGCCAGCAGTTCGGGGACAGGGGGAACTCAGCCCCAGCATTTT. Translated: CASSSGTGGTQPQHF. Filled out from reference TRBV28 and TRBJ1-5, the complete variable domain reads DVKVTQSSRYLVKRTGEKVFLECVQDMDHENMFWYRQDPGLGLRLIYFSYDVKMKEKGDIPEGYSVSREKKERFSLILESASTNQTSMYLCASSSGTGGTQPQHFGDGTRLSIL.